The 32 T cell receptor beta chains below were found in one sample sequenced in a study of regulatory T cells in long-lasting Graves disease. The authors built TCR beta libraries using iRepertoire HTBI primers and Arm-PCR of CDR3 regions. A single record per CDR3 protein comes from TCRdb applying MiXCR to the multiplex PCR reads. In the table there are 440,000 or so distinct CDR3 sequences, approximately 15% of which are singletons. Time point here: newly diagnosed GD, antithyroid drugs for less than 3 months. PBMCs were the source of the RNA used for TCR sequencing. This same sample was also taken into another study, of T cells in Graves' hyperthyroidism and ophthalmopathy.

Sample: peripheral blood mononuclear cells (PBMCs), taken at new diagnosis, from a patient treated with antithyroid drugs. These receptors were obtained from a woman in her 30s with Graves disease.

Concerning this clonotype itself: This may come from a read error, since a much larger clone is one base off. The chain links TRBV6-2 or TRBV6-3 to TRBJ2-7; D gene ambiguous. Germline V gene data show CDR1 as MNHEY and CDR2 as SVGEGT. This CDR3 comprises 13 residues. Trimming left V 5 bases short and J 7 bases short, with 15 bases between. The CDR3: CASSRPGRDEQYF. As DNA, the CDR3 is TGTGCCAGCAGTCGACCGGGTAGGGATGAGCAGTACTTC.

This clonotype was detected a few times. The chain recombines TRBV10-2 with TRBJ1-4; D possibly corresponds to TRBD1 (6 bases). The V gene's germline CDR1 is WSHSY and CDR2 SAAADI. Between the trimmed V and J ends, which lost 3 bases and 8 bases, there was a span of 13 bases. This CDR3 spans 14 amino acids. CDR3 sequence: CASSDRGRQEKLFF. In DNA, the CDR3 is TGCGCCAGCAGTGATAGGGGGAGACAGGAAAAACTGTTTTTT.

The chain couples TRBV7-9 to TRBJ1-2; D is uncertain. V dropped 11 bases and J dropped 4 bases, with 17 bases sitting between them. The CDR3 extends over 13 amino acids. From germline, CDR1 is SEHNR and CDR2 FQNEAQ (reference sequence). This CDR3 is CAGNDGVSYGYTF. In nucleotides, the CDR3 is TGTGCCGGCAACGACGGGGTGAGCTATGGCTACACCTTC. Combining the CDR3 with reference TRBV7-9 and TRBJ1-2 gives the whole variable domain DTGVSQNPRHKITKRGQNVTFRCDPISEHNRLYWYRQTLGQGPEFLTYFQNEAQLEKSRLLSDRFSAERPKGSFSTLEIQRTEQGDSAMYLCAGNDGVSYGYTFGSGTRLTVV.

The chain combines TRBV9 with TRBJ2-7; D is unresolved. Deletions cut 3 bases from V and 3 bases from J, with 13 bases between. CDR1 is SGDLS and CDR2 is YYNGEE in the germline V gene. The CDR3 runs to 14 residues. The CDR3: CASSAQVEGYEQYF. CDR3 nucleotides: TGTGCCAGCAGCGCGCAGGTGGAAGGCTACGAGCAGTACTTC.

To note about this clonotype: A much larger clone sits a single nucleotide away, making a read error possible. Here the CDR3 omits its conserved ending phenylalanine or tryptophan, so a read error is the likely source. CDR3 residues: CASSYSSGTGDSGYEQYS. The CDR3 region has the DNA TGTGCCAGCAGTTACTCCTCCGGGACAGGGGATTCGGGCTACGAGCAGTACTCC. This chain connects TRBV6-9 to TRBJ2-7, with 10 bases fitting TRBD1. Germline loops: CDR1 MNHGY, CDR2 SVAAGI. This CDR3 has 18 residues. After removal of 3 bases from V and 3 bases from J, the junction contained 14 bases not matched to a gene.

This clonotype was seen many times. The genes are TRBV27 and TRBJ1-5, with D possibly TRBD1 on 6 matching bases. The V gene's germline CDR1 is MNHEY and CDR2 SMNVEV (reference sequence). The CDR3 runs 15 residues. V was trimmed by 6 bases and J by 4 bases, leaving 16 bases between them. The CDR3 spells CASRTVRGINQPQHF. For the CDR3, the DNA is TGTGCCAGCAGAACCGTTAGGGGGATAAATCAGCCCCAGCATTTT.

The count of this clonotype is one. A read error may explain this, as a much larger clone is one base away. Without the conserved terminal phenylalanine or tryptophan, this CDR3 likely stems from a read error. The chain combines TRBV12-3 or TRBV12-4 with TRBJ2-6, with a weak D call TRBD1 (6 bases). The length of the CDR3 is 18 residues. Trimming shortened V by 7 bases and J by 1 base, and 20 bases separated the two germline ends. The CDR3 region is CASKGGASTPSGANVLTL. As DNA, the CDR3 is TGTGCCAGCAAAGGGGGAGCTTCCACACCTTCTGGGGCCAACGTCCTGACTCTC.

At least ten counts were recorded for this clonotype. The chain carries TRBV5-1 and TRBJ2-5; 10 bases are a match to TRBD1. This CDR3 has 16 amino acids. CDR1 and CDR2 from the germline V gene are SGHRS and YFSETQ. Losses at the gene ends were 0 bases for V and 4 bases for J; bases not matched to a gene: 6. CDR3 sequence reads: CASSLAGTGVGETQYF. DNA for the CDR3: TGCGCCAGCAGCTTGGCCGGGACAGGGGTTGGAGAGACCCAGTACTTC.

This clonotype showed up just once. Germline is not matched at one junction end, which may reflect a read error. The chain uses TRBV12-3 or TRBV12-4 and TRBJ1-1; 7 bases fit TRBD1. The CDR3 contains 16 residues. The CDR3 region is CACSFRGRAGNTEAFF. CDR3 coding DNA: TGTGCCTGCAGTTTTAGGGGGCGGGCGGGGAACACTGAAGCTTTCTTT.

As to this clonotype: This could be a read error, since a much larger clone is one nucleotide away. The chain recombines TRBV3-1 with TRBJ2-7; tentatively, D is TRBD2 (5 bases). Germline CDR1 and CDR2: LGHDT and YNNKEL (reference sequence). The CDR3 is 12 residues long. The V and J ends lost 3 bases and 10 bases respectively, with 13 bases between them. The CDR3 sequence: CASSQTIKDQYF. CDR3 nucleotide sequence: TGTGCCAGCAGCCAGACTATTAAGGACCAGTACTTC.

J is TRBJ2-7 and V is TRBV9; D gene uncertain. Trimming stripped 2 bases from V and 2 bases from J, with 11 bases between. CDR1 is SGDLS, CDR2 YYNGEE, per germline. The CDR3 extends over 14 amino acids. CDR3 protein: CASSVGVDPYEQYF. DNA of the CDR3: TGTGCCAGCAGCGTGGGCGTTGACCCCTACGAGCAGTACTTC.

On this clonotype itself: This may be a read error, as it is one base from a much larger clone. This chain links TRBV28 with TRBJ2-5; unclear D gene. The CDR3 totals 15 residues. Germline assignment: CDR1 MDHEN and CDR2 SYDVKM. CDR3: CASSWDLSRQGTQYF. The CDR3 DNA reads TGTGCCAGCAGTTGGGATTTGTCCAGGCAAGGGACCCAGTACTTC.

This clonotype has ten or more counts. The chain carries TRBV2 and TRBJ2-3; perhaps TRBD2 as D (5 bases). The CDR3 extends over 15 amino acids. Germline V gives CDR1 SNHLY, CDR2 FYNNEI. Trimming pared 2 bases from V and 6 bases from J, leaving 15 bases between. The CDR3 is CASSEKGGAPDTQYF. CDR3 nucleotide sequence: TGTGCCAGCAGTGAAAAAGGAGGAGCGCCCGATACGCAGTATTTT.

This clonotype was seen a few times. V usage is TRBV7-9 and J usage is TRBJ1-1, with D unresolved. The germline CDR1 and CDR2 sequences are SEHNR and FQNEAQ (reference sequence). V was shortened by 6 bases and J by 1 base, with 12 bases between the two germline ends. The CDR3 loop spans 14 amino acids. DNA of the CDR3: TGTGCCAGCAGTCAAAAACGAGAGAACACTGAAGCTTTCTTT. This translates into CASSQKRENTEAFF. Full variable domain (missing parts from reference TRBV7-9 and TRBJ1-1): DTGVSQNPRHKITKRGQNVTFRCDPISEHNRLYWYRQTLGQGPEFLTYFQNEAQLEKSRLLSDRFSAERPKGSFSTLEIQRTEQGDSAMYLCASSQKRENTEAFFGQGTRLTVV.

The chain couples TRBV5-4 to TRBJ2-3; 9 nucleotides align to TRBD2. Germline values: CDR1 SGHNT, CDR2 YYREEE (reference sequence). The CDR3 spans 16 residues. With V trimmed by 2 bases and J by 6 bases, 10 bases remained unmatched. CDR3 bases: TGTGCCAGCAGCTTCTTAGCGGGAGTGGAGTTGGATACGCAGTATTTT. Translating gives CASSFLAGVELDTQYF.

This clonotype was seen repeatedly, ten times or more. V is TRBV30 and J is TRBJ2-5; D may match TRBD1 or TRBD2 (5 bases each). Germline lookup yields CDR1 GTSNPN and CDR2 SVGIG (reference sequence). The length of the CDR3 is 16 residues. The V end lost 1 base, the J end lost 1 base, and 16 bases lay between the germline ends. DNA for the CDR3: TGTGCCTGGAGTGGAGGGGCCACAGGAGCCCAAGAGACCCAGTACTTC. Translated, it gives CAWSGGATGAQETQYF.

The genes are TRBV7-2 and TRBJ1-2; D remains unclear. V gave up 1 base and J gave up 2 bases, with 14 bases separating them. Germline V lookup: CDR1 SGHTA, CDR2 FQGNSA. The CDR3 has 16 amino acids. CDR3 region: CASSLGHYSPNYGYTF. CDR3 sequence (DNA): TGTGCCAGCAGCTTAGGCCACTACTCCCCGAACTATGGCTACACCTTC. Filled out from reference TRBV7-2 and TRBJ1-2, the complete variable domain reads GAGVSQSPSNKVTEKGKDVELRCDPISGHTALYWYRQSLGQGLEFLIYFQGNSAPDKSGLPSDRFSAERTGGSVSTLTIQRTQQEDSAVYLCASSLGHYSPNYGYTFGSGTRLTVV.

This clonotype has only a few counts. The chain links TRBV20-1 to TRBJ1-6, with 9 positions matching TRBD1. After removal of 3 bases from V and 7 bases from J, the junction contained 4 bases not matched to a gene. Germline V lookup: CDR1 DFQATT, CDR2 SNEGSKA (reference sequence). The CDR3 runs to 14 residues. The CDR3 reads CSARTGQGNSPLHF. The DNA of the CDR3 is TGCAGTGCTAGGACCGGACAGGGGAATTCACCCCTCCACTTT.

This clonotype has at least ten counts. This chain uses TRBV3-1 with TRBJ1-4; D is perhaps TRBD1 (6 bases). In germline, CDR1 is LGHDT, CDR2 YNNKEL (reference sequence). The V and J ends lost 5 bases and 8 bases respectively, with 33 bases between them. The CDR3 has 20 amino acids. CDR3 amino acids: CASSESQEPLNRVSQEKLFF. CDR3 sequence (DNA): TGTGCCAGCAGCGAGAGTCAGGAACCACTAAACAGGGTCAGTCAGGAAAAACTGTTTTTT.

This clonotype was counted ten times or more. The CDR3 is CSARGEVPGTEAFF. The DNA of the CDR3 is TGCAGTGCTAGGGGAGAAGTCCCGGGCACTGAAGCTTTCTTT. The chain couples TRBV20-1 to TRBJ1-1; D unclear. V shed 3 bases and J shed 4 bases, with 15 bases lying between them. This CDR3 is 14 amino acids long. Germline lookup yields CDR1 DFQATT and CDR2 SNEGSKA (reference sequence).

This clonotype was seen at least ten times. DNA for the CDR3: TGCGCCAGCAGCCATAGCGGGAGTCTTCAATACGAGCAGTACTTC. Its protein is CASSHSGSLQYEQYF. The chain recombines TRBV5-1 with TRBJ2-7, with TRBD2 matching over 9 bases. The junction had 9 bases not matched to a gene; V was cut back by 4 bases and J by 4 bases. This CDR3 is 15 amino acids long. In germline, CDR1 is SGHRS, CDR2 YFSETQ.

This clonotype came up many times. V is TRBV3-1 and J is TRBJ2-1, with 8 bases that match TRBD2. Losses at the gene ends were 2 bases for V and 6 bases for J; bases not matched to a gene: 3. In germline, CDR1 is LGHDT, CDR2 YNNKEL (reference sequence). CDR3 length: 14 residues. The CDR3 DNA sequence: TGTGCCAGCAGCCAACCGGGACTAGGCAATGAGCAGTTCTTC. As protein: CASSQPGLGNEQFF.

The rearrangement uses TRBV19 and TRBJ2-7; no definite D call. This CDR3 comprises 16 residues. The germline gives CDR1 LNHDA, CDR2 SQIVND (reference sequence). V gave up 2 bases and J gave up 3 bases, with 17 bases separating them. CDR3 sequence (DNA): TGTGCCAGTAGTATATCGCCCCCGGGTGGCGGCTACGAGCAGTACTTC. This translates into CASSISPPGGGYEQYF.

The chain links TRBV24-1 to TRBJ2-5; TRBD2 agrees at 13 bases. Germline loops: CDR1 KGHDR, CDR2 SFDVKD. There are 16 residues in the CDR3. J lost 5 bases, V lost 5 bases, and 7 bases had no gene match. The CDR3 sequence: CATSGRTSGSPETQYF. In DNA, the CDR3 is TGTGCCACCAGTGGTCGGACTAGCGGGAGTCCGGAGACCCAGTACTTC.

Notes on this clonotype: A far larger clone is one nucleotide away, so this likely arose from a read error. V is TRBV5-6 and J is TRBJ2-7; the match to TRBD1 covers 9 bases. Trimming cost V 6 bases and J 3 bases; bases outside gene matches: 4. Looked up from germline, CDR1 is SGHDT and CDR2 is YYEEEE. The CDR3 totals 13 residues. The CDR3 DNA reads TGTGCCAGCACCCCGGGACAGGGCTACGAGCAGTACTTC. Translation: CASTPGQGYEQYF.

Ten or more counts support this clonotype. Sequence at one end of the junction differs from germline and may be a read error. V usage is TRBV2 and J usage is TRBJ2-5, with 7 nucleotides matching TRBD1. CDR3 length: 14 amino acids. Germline lookup yields CDR1 SNHLY and CDR2 FYNNEI. CDR3 amino acids: CASSEGGRGETQYF. CDR3 sequence (DNA): TGCGCCAGCAGTGAGGGCGGCAGGGGGGAGACCCAGTACTTC.

On this clonotype: A read error likely explains this, since a far larger clone differs by one base. The genes are TRBV28 and TRBJ1-4; TRBD1 matches at 7 bases. This CDR3 is built from 15 residues. V trimming: 2 bases; J trimming: 4 bases; junction bases outside the gene matches: 4. In germline, CDR1 is MDHEN, CDR2 SYDVKM. As DNA, the CDR3 is TGTGCCAGCAGTTTAGGGGGACAGCTTAATGAAAAACTGTTTTTT. It yields the protein CASSLGGQLNEKLFF.

In this sample, this clonotype turned up many times. The chain joins TRBV12-5 to TRBJ2-3, with 11 bases lining up with TRBD2. Germline CDR1 and CDR2: LGHNT and FRNRAP. The ends lost 0 bases at V and 4 bases at J; junction bases unmatched: 3. The CDR3 extends over 16 amino acids. Here the CDR3 reads CASGLVLAGGADTQYF. The CDR3 nucleotides read TGTGCTAGTGGTTTGGTTCTAGCGGGAGGTGCAGATACGCAGTATTTT.

V and J are TRBV7-9 and TRBJ1-6; D possibly corresponds to TRBD1 (6 bases). CDR3 length: 15 amino acids. Trimming removed 3 bases at V and 7 bases at J, with 13 bases between. In germline, CDR1 is SEHNR, CDR2 FQNEAQ (reference sequence). This chain's CDR3 is CASSLGHIDNSPLHF. The CDR3 bases are TGTGCCAGCAGCTTGGGACACATAGACAATTCACCCCTCCACTTT.

This clonotype appeared many times. The gene calls are TRBV24-1 and TRBJ2-3; tentatively, D is TRBD1 (5 bases). Trimming cost V 0 bases and J 4 bases, with 13 bases left between them. The CDR3 extends over 16 amino acids. Looked up from germline, CDR1 is KGHDR and CDR2 is SFDVKD. CDR3 loop: CATSDLRSRAADTQYF. In DNA, the CDR3 is TGTGCCACCAGTGATTTGCGGTCCAGGGCGGCAGATACGCAGTATTTT.

There are a few counts of this clonotype. V usage is TRBV9 and J usage is TRBJ1-3, with D maybe TRBD1 (5 bases). V gave up 7 bases and J gave up 2 bases, with 10 bases separating them. The germline V gene has CDR1 SGDLS and CDR2 YYNGEE. This CDR3 comprises 13 residues. The CDR3 coding sequence is TGTGCCAGCGGTCGGGGGACTGGAAACACCATATATTTT. It translates to CASGRGTGNTIYF.

A word on this clonotype: A read error may produce the germline difference seen at one junction end. V gene TRBV7-2 combines with J gene TRBJ1-4, with 9 bases lining up with TRBD1. The V gene's germline CDR1 is SGHTA and CDR2 FQGNSA. This CDR3 has 16 residues. The CDR3, as DNA: TGTGCCAGCAGCTCCGGGACAGGGTCAACTAATAAAAAACTGTTTTTT. Protein sequence: CASSSGTGSTNKKLFF.